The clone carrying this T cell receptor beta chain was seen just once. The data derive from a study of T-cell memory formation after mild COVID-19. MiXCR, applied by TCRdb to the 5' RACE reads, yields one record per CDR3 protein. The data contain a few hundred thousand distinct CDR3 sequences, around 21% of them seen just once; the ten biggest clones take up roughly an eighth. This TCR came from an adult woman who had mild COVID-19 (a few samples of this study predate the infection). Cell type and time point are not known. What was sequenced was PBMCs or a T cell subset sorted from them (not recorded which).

The CDR3 bases are TGTGCCAGTAGTATGTGGGGCAGCGACGTGCTACCGTATAGCAATCAGCCCCAGCATTTT. This sequence encodes CASSMWGSDVLPYSNQPQHF. This chain uses TRBV19 with TRBJ1-5, with D tentatively TRBD1 (5 bases). V lost 3 bases and J lost 0, with 24 bases in between. Germline CDR1 LNHDA, CDR2 SQIVND (reference sequence). The CDR3 sequence is 20 residues long.